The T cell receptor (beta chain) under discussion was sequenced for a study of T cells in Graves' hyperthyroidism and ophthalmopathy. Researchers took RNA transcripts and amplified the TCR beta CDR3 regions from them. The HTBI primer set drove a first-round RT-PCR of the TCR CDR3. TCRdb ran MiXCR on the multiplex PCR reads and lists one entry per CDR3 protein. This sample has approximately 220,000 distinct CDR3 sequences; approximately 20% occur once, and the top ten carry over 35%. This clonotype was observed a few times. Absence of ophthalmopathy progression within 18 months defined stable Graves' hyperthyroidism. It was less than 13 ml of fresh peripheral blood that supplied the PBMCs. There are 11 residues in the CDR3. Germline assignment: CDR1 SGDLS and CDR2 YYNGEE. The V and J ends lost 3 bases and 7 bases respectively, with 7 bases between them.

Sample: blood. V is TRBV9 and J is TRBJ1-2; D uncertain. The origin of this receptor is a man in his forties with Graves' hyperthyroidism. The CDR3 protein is CASSADGGYTF. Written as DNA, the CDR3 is TGTGCCAGCAGCGCCGACGGTGGCTACACCTTC.